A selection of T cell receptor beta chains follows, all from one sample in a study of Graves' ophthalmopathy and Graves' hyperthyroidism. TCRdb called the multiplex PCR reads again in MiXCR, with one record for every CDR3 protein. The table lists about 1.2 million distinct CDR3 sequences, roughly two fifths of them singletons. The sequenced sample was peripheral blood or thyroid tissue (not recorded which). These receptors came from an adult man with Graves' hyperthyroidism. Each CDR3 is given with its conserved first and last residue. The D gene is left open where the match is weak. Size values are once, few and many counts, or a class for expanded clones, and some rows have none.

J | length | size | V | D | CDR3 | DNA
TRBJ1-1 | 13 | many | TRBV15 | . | CATSRALGTEAFF | TGTGCCACCAGCAGGGCTTTAGGGACTGAAGCTTTCTTT
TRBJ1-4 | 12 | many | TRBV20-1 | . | CSAREALEKLFF | TGCAGTGCTAGAGAGGCTTTGGAAAAACTGTTTTTT
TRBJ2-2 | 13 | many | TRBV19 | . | CASSIDLTGELFF | TGTGCCAGTAGTATTGACCTCACCGGGGAGCTGTTTTTT
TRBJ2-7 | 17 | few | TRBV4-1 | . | CASSQEWGNLGVYEQYF | TGCGCCAGCAGCCAAGAATGGGGCAACCTGGGAGTGTACGAGCAGTACTTC
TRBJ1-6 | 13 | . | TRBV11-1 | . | CAVGGRYLSPLHF | TGTGCCGTAGGGGGACGTTATCTTTCACCCCTCCACTTT
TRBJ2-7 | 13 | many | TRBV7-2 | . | CASSLAVLYEQYF | TGTGCCAGCAGCTTGGCGGTGCTGTACGAGCAGTACTTC
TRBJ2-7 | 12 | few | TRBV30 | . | CAWSVSTYEQYF | TGTGCCTGGAGTGTCTCAACCTACGAGCAGTACTTC
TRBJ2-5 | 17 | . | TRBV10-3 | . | CASSSAVSDRNQETQYF | TGTGCCAGCAGCAGTGCAGTCAGCGACCGAAATCAAGAGACCCAGTACTTC
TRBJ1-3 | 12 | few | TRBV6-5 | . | CATSQGGNTIYF | TGTGCCACTTCACAGGGCGGAAACACCATATATTTT
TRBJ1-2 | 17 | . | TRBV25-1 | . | CASSPRSQGLENYGYTF | TGTGCCAGCTCACCACGTTCACAAGGGCTCGAGAACTATGGCTACACCTTC
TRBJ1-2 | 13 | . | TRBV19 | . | CASSSPTGRGYTF | TGTGCCAGTAGTTCACCTACAGGGAGGGGCTACACCTTC
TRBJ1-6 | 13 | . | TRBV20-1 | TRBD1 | CSAMTGENSPLHF | TGCAGTGCGATGACAGGGGAAAATTCACCCCTCCACTTT
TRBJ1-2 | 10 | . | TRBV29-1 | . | CSIRWDGYTF | TGCAGCATTCGGTGGGATGGCTACACCTTC
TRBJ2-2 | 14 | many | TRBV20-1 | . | CSARGSANTGELFF | TGCAGTGCTAGAGGTTCTGCGAACACCGGGGAGCTGTTTTTT
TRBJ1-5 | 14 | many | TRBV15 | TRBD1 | CATRNRGSNQPQHF | TGTGCCACCAGGAACAGGGGGAGCAATCAGCCCCAGCATTTT
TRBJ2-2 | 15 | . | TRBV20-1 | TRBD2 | CSAAMGGSHTGELFF | TGCAGTGCTGCCATGGGCGGGAGTCACACCGGGGAGCTGTTTTTT
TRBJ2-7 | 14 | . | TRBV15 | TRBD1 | CATSSDRGRGEQYF | TGTGCCACCAGCAGCGACAGGGGGCGAGGAGAGCAGTACTTC
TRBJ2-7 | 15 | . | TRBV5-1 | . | CASSYHRDLDYEQYF | TGCGCCAGCAGCTACCACAGGGATCTAGACTACGAGCAGTACTTC
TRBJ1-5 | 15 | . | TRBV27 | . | CASSNREMGNQPQHF | TGTGCCAGCAGTAACAGGGAGATGGGCAATCAGCCCCAGCATTTT
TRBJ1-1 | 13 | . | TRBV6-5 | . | CASSLLSTNEAFF | TGTGCCAGCAGTTTATTGTCGACAAACGAAGCTTTCTTT
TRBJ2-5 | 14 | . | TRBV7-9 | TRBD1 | CATSLGQVQETQYF | TGTGCCACCAGCTTAGGACAGGTCCAAGAGACCCAGTACTTC
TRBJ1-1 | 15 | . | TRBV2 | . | CASSVPGNGNTEAFF | TGTGCCAGCAGTGTTCCAGGGAATGGGAACACTGAAGCTTTCTTT
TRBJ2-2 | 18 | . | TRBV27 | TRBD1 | CASSLSVWTGANTGELFF | TGTGCCAGCAGTTTATCAGTATGGACAGGCGCGAACACCGGGGAGCTGTTTTTT
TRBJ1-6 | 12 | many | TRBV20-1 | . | CSARDPDSPLHF | TGCAGTGCTAGAGATCCCGATTCACCCCTCCACTTT
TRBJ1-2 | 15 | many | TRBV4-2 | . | CASSQDPGQNYGYTF | TGTGCCAGCAGCCAAGATCCGGGACAAAATTATGGCTACACCTTC
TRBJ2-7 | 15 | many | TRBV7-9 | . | CASSPRSGSSYEQYF | TGTGCCAGCAGCCCACGCTCCGGAAGCTCCTACGAGCAGTACTTC
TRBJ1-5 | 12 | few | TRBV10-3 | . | CAISESTGPQHF | TGTGCCATCAGTGAGTCGACAGGGCCCCAGCATTTT
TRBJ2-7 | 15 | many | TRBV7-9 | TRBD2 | CASSASGGGRYEQYF | TGTGCCAGCAGCGCTAGTGGGGGGGGACGCTACGAGCAGTACTTC
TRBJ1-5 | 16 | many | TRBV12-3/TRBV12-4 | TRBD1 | CASSLGTGVRGQPQHF | TGTGCCAGCAGTTTAGGGACAGGGGTTCGGGGTCAGCCCCAGCATTTT
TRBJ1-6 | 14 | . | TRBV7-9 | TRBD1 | CASPGGQGRSPLHF | TGTGCCAGCCCCGGGGGACAGGGTCGATCACCCCTCCACTTT
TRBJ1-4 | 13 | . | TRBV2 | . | CASSGQGFEKLFF | TGTGCCAGCAGTGGGCAGGGCTTTGAAAAACTGTTTTTT
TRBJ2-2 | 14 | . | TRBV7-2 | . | CASSHGQSTGELFF | TGTGCCAGCAGCCACGGACAGAGCACCGGGGAGCTGTTTTTT
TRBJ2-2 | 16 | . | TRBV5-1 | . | CASSLQRFTNTGELFF | TGCGCCAGCAGCTTGCAAAGGTTCACGAACACCGGGGAGCTGTTTTTT
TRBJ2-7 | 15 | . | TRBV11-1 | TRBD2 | CASSLNPRGGYEQYF | TGTGCCAGCAGCCTAAACCCCCGGGGGGGGTACGAGCAGTACTTC
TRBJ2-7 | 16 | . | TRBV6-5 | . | CASSPTTGRGAIEQYF | TGTGCCAGCAGTCCCACTACGGGCCGGGGGGCGATAGAGCAGTACTTC
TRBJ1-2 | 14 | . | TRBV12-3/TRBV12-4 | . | CASSFRVVRVGYTF | TGTGCCAGCAGTTTTAGGGTGGTCAGGGTTGGCTACACCTTC
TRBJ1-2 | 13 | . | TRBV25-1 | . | CASVEGPGGGYTF | TGTGCCAGCGTTGAAGGCCCGGGGGGTGGCTACACCTTC
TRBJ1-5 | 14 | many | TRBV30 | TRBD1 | CAWSGGQGGQPQHF | TGTGCCTGGAGTGGCGGACAGGGAGGGCAGCCCCAGCATTTT
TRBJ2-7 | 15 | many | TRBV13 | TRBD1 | CASSHDRASVDEQYF | TGTGCCAGCAGCCACGACAGGGCCTCCGTCGATGAGCAGTACTTC
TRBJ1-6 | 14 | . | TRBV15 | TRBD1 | CATERDRGRSPLHF | TGTGCCACCGAGAGGGACAGGGGGCGTTCACCCCTCCACTTT
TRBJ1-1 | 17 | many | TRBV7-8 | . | CASSLDVARGMNTEAFF | TGTGCCAGCAGCTTAGACGTTGCGCGGGGCATGAACACTGAAGCTTTCTTT
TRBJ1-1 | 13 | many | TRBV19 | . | CASRPEMNTEAFF | TGTGCCAGTAGGCCAGAGATGAACACTGAAGCTTTCTTT
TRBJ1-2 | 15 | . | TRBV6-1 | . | CASSETGARDYGYTF | TGTGCCAGCAGTGAAACGGGGGCTAGGGACTATGGCTACACCTTC
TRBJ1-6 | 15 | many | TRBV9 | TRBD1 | CASSVSTGLGSPLHF | TGTGCCAGCAGCGTCTCGACAGGGTTGGGTTCACCCCTCCACTTT
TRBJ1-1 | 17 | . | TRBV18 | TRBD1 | CASSPGRQGGGNTEAFF | TGTGCCAGCTCACCAGGGAGACAGGGAGGAGGGAACACTGAAGCTTTCTTT
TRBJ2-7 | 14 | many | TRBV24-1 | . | CATSDTDSGYEQYF | TGTGCCACCAGTGACACTGACAGCGGCTACGAGCAGTACTTC
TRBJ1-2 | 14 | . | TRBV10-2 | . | CASSEPDSADGYTF | TGCGCCAGCAGTGAGCCGGACAGTGCCGATGGCTACACCTTC
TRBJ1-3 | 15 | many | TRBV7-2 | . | CASSLEGGLRNTIYF | TGTGCCAGCAGCTTAGAGGGGGGGCTAAGAAACACCATATATTTT
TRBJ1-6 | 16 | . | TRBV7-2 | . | CASSTGRGSLKSPLHF | TGTGCCAGCAGCACGGGTAGGGGCAGTCTCAAGTCACCCCTCCACTTT
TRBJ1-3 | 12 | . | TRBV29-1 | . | CSVESSGRAIYF | TGCAGCGTTGAATCTAGCGGGAGAGCCATATATTTT
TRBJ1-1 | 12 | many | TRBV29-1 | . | CSVEDTETEAFF | TGCAGCGTTGAAGATACCGAGACTGAAGCTTTCTTT
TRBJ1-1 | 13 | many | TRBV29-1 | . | CSVEDPGDTEAFF | TGCAGCGTTGAAGACCCTGGGGACACTGAAGCTTTCTTT
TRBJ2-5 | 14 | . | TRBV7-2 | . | CASSFPGLRETQYF | TGTGCCAGCAGCTTCCCTGGGTTACGGGAGACCCAGTACTTC